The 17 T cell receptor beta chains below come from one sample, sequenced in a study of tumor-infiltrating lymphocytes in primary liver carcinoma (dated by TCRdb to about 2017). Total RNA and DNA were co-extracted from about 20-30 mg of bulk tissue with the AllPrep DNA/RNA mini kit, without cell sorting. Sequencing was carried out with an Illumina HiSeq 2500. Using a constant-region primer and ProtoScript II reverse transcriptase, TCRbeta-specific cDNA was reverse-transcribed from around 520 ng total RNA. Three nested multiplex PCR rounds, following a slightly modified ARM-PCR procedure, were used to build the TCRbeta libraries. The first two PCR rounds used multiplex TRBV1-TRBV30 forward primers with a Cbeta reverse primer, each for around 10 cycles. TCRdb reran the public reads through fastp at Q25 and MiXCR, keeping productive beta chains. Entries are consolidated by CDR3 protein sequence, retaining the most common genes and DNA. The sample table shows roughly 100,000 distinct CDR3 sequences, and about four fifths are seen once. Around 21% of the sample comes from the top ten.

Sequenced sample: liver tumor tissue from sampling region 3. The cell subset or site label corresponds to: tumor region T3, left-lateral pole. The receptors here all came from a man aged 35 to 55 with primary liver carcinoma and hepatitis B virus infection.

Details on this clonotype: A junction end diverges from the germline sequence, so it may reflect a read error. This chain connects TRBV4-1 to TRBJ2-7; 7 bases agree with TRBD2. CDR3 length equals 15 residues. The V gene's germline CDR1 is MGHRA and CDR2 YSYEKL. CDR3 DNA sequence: TGCGCCTGCAGCCTCAGGGACGGGGGGACCTATGAGCAGTACTTC. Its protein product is CACSLRDGGTYEQYF.

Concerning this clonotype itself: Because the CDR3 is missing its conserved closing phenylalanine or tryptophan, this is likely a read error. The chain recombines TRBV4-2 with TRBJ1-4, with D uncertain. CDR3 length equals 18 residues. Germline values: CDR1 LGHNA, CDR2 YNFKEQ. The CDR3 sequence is CASSQDRARRATNEKLFY. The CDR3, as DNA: TGTGCCAGCAGCCAAGATCGTGCGCGGAGGGCAACTAATGAGAAACTGTTTTAT.

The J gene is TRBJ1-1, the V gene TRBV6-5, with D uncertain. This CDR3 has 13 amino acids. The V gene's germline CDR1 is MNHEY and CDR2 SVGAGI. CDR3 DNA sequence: TGTGTCACCATGTGGATCTCGAACACTGAAGCTTTCTTT. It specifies CVTMWISNTEAFF.

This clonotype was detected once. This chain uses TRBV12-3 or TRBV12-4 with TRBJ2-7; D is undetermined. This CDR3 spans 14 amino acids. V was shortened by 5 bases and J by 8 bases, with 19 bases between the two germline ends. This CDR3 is CASSPRGRPYKQYF. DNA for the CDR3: TGTGCCAGCAGTCCCCGTGGCAGACCATACAAGCAGTACTTC.

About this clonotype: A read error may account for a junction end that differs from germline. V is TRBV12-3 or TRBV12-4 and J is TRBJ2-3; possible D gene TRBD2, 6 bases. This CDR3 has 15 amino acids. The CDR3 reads CTSSLDSGSGRAQYF. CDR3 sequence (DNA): TGTACCAGCAGTTTAGATTCCGGCAGCGGGCGCGCGCAATATTTT.

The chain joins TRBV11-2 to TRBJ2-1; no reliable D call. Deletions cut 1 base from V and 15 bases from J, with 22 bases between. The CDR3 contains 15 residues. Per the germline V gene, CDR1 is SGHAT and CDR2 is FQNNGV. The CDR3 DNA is TGTGCCAGCAGCTTAGGGTCCGGTGGGGTGTATGGGCTGTTCTTC. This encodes CASSLGSGGVYGLFF.

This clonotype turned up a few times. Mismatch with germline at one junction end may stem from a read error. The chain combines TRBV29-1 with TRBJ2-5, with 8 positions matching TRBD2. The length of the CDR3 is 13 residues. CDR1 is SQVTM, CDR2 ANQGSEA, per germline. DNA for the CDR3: TGCAGCATTGAAGGGACTAGGAAGGAGACCCAGTATTTC. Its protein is CSIEGTRKETQYF.

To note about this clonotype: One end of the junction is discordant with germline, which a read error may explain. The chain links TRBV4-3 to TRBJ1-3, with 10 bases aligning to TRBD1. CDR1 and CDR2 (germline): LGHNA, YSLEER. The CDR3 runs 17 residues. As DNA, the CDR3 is TGCGCCGGCAGCCAAGCACCGGGACAGGGGACTGGAAACACCATATATTTT. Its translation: CAGSQAPGQGTGNTIYF.

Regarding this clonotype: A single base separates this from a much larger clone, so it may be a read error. The CDR3 reads CASREGTYNEQFF. The CDR3 coding sequence is TGTGCCAGCAGGGAGGGCACCTACAATGAGCAGTTCTTC. The chain has TRBV2 and TRBJ2-1; tentative D call: TRBD2 (6 bases). Between the trimmed V and J ends, which lost 6 bases and 2 bases, there was a span of 8 bases. CDR1 is SNHLY and CDR2 is FYNNEI in the germline V gene. This CDR3 has 13 residues. Full variable domain (outside the CDR3, taken from reference TRBV2 and TRBJ2-1): EPEVTQTPSHQVTQMGQEVILRCVPISNHLYFYWYRQILGQKVEFLVSFYNNEISEKSEIFDDQFSVERPDGSNFTLKIRSTKLEDSAMYFCASREGTYNEQFFGPGTRLTVL.

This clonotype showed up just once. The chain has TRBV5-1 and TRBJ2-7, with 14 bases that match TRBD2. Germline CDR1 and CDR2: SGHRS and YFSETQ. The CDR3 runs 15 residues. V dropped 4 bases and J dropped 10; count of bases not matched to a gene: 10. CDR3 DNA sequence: TGCGCCAGCAGCGTGGGGACTAGCGGGAGCCCCTATCAGTACTTC. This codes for CASSVGTSGSPYQYF. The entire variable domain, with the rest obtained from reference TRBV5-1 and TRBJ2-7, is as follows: KAGVTQTPRYLIKTRGQQVTLSCSPISGHRSVSWYQQTPGQGLQFLFEYFSETQRNKGNFPGRFSGRQFSNSRSEMNVSTLELGDSALYLCASSVGTSGSPYQYFGPGTRLTVT.

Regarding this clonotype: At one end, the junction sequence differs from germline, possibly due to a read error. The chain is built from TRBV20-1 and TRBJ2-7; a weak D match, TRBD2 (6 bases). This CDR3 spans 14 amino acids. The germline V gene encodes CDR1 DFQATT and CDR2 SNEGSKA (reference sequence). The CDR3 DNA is TGCAGTGCAGAACCCGGGACTGGGCCCCCCGAGCAGTACTTT. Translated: CSAEPGTGPPEQYF.

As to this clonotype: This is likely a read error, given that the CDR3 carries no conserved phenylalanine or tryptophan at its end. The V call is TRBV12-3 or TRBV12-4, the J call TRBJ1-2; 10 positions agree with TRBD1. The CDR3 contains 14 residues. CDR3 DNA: TGTACCAGCAGTTACCAGGACAGGGGGAGAGGTTACACCTCC. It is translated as CTSSYQDRGRGYTS.

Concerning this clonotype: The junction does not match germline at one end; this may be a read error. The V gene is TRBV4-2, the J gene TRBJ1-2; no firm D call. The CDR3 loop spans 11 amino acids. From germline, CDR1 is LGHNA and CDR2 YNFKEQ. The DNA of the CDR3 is TGTGCCAGCAGCCAAGAGGATGGCTACTCCTTC. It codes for CASSQEDGYSF.

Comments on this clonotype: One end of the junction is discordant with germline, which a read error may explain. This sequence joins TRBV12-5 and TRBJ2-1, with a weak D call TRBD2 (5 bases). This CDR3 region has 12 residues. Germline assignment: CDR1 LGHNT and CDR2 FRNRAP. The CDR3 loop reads CVSGLRGSEQFF. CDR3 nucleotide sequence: TGTGTTAGTGGTCTCCGAGGGAGTGAGCAGTTCTTC.

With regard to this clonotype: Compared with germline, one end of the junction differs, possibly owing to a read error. The CDR3 DNA sequence: TGTGCCAGCAGCTCAGAGTTATACAATGAGCAGATGTTC. It yields the protein CASSSELYNEQMF. The chain employs TRBV11-2 and TRBJ2-1; D uncertain. CDR1 and CDR2 from the germline V gene are SGHAT and FQNNGV. This CDR3 has 13 residues.

The CDR3 protein is CASSHGRENYGYTF. CDR3 DNA sequence: TGCGCCAGCAGCCATGGCAGGGAGAACTATGGCTACACCTTC. This chain links TRBV4-1 with TRBJ1-2; perhaps TRBD1 as D (5 bases). In germline, CDR1 is MGHRA, CDR2 YSYEKL. This CDR3 is 14 amino acids long. V dropped 3 bases and J dropped 2 bases, with 10 bases sitting between them.

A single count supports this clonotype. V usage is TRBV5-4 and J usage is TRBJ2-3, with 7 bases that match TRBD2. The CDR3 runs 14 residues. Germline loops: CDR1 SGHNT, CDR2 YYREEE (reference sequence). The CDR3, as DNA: TGTACTAGCAGTCGGGGGACTATCGAAGATACGCAGTATTTT. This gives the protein CTSSRGTIEDTQYF.